Listed below are T cell receptor beta chains from one sample, sequenced in a study of response to subunit inactivated influenza vaccine. In TCRdb, the RT-PCR reads were re-called with MiXCR into one record per CDR3 protein. The table lists hundreds of thousands of distinct CDR3 sequences, about 15% of them singletons, with 7.6% in the top ten. The sequencing here drew on PBMCs from blood, taken 14 to 15 days before vaccination. The source is a man aged 50 to 59 who received an inactivated influenza vaccine. Both conserved end residues are part of each CDR3. D genes are given only for firm matches. Where a row states a size, it is once, few, many or the class of an expanded clone; other rows omit it.

J gene	clone size	D gene	V gene	CDR3 protein	CDR3 DNA
TRBJ2-1	few	TRBD2	TRBV11-1	CASSLHPGLAGVVSYNEQFF	TGTGCCAGCAGCTTACATCCGGGACTAGCGGGAGTTGTCTCCTACAATGAGCAGTTCTTC
TRBJ1-6	few	NA	TRBV2	CASQDRSSYNSPLHF	TGTGCCAGCCAGGACCGGAGCTCCTATAATTCACCCCTCCACTTT
TRBJ1-5	NA	TRBD1	TRBV5-6	CASSGDGTGVQPQHF	TGTGCCAGCAGCGGAGACGGGACAGGAGTACAGCCCCAGCATTTT
TRBJ1-1	NA	NA	TRBV29-1	CSVSRAAGEAFF	TGCAGCGTCTCTCGGGCTGCGGGCGAAGCTTTCTTT
TRBJ2-6	few	NA	TRBV27	CASSWSSTLDNSGANVLTF	TGTGCCAGCAGTTGGTCCTCTACTCTTGACAACTCTGGGGCCAACGTCCTGACTTTC
TRBJ1-1	few	TRBD1	TRBV10-3	CAISNDRGRTEAFF	TGTGCCATCAGTAACGACAGGGGGCGGACTGAAGCTTTCTTT
TRBJ1-5	NA	NA	TRBV12-3/TRBV12-4	CASSPGTLSQNQPQHF	TGTGCCAGCAGCCCCGGGACGCTTAGCCAAAATCAGCCCCAGCATTTT
TRBJ1-6	NA	NA	TRBV27	CASSPEVGRTNNSPLHF	TGTGCCAGCAGCCCAGAGGTCGGACGGACCAATAATTCACCCCTCCACTTT
TRBJ2-3	few	NA	TRBV5-1	CASSLMGDSTDTQYF	TGCGCCAGCAGCTTGATGGGGGACTCCACAGATACGCAGTATTTT
TRBJ2-7	NA	TRBD1	TRBV5-6	CASSPDRGRPYEQYF	TGTGCCAGCAGCCCGGACAGGGGCCGACCCTACGAGCAGTACTTC
TRBJ2-5	NA	NA	TRBV10-3	CAISESKATTQYF	TGTGCCATCAGTGAGTCGAAGGCGACGACCCAGTACTTC
TRBJ1-1	many	TRBD1	TRBV5-6	CASSRLPQGPMNTEAFF	TGTGCCAGCAGCCGACTACCACAGGGGCCCATGAACACTGAAGCTTTCTTT
TRBJ2-7	few	NA	TRBV20-1	CSAPDRSLNYEQYF	TGCAGTGCCCCAGACAGGAGCTTAAACTACGAGCAGTACTTC
TRBJ2-7	few	NA	TRBV3-1	CASSQAGFYEQYF	TGTGCCAGCAGCCAAGCGGGGTTCTACGAGCAGTACTTC
TRBJ2-1	NA	TRBD2	TRBV7-3	CASSLTRVAGGYNEQFF	TGTGCCAGCAGCTTAACTAGAGTAGCGGGGGGCTACAATGAGCAGTTCTTC
TRBJ2-7	NA	TRBD1	TRBV20-1	CSAEKLQGAAYEQYF	TGCAGTGCAGAGAAATTACAGGGGGCGGCGTACGAGCAGTACTTC
TRBJ2-7	few	TRBD1	TRBV5-6	CASSGGDRGLKQYF	TGTGCCAGCAGCGGCGGGGACAGGGGATTGAAGCAGTACTTC
TRBJ2-7	few	NA	TRBV20-1	CSARDGSTGEQYF	TGCAGTGCTAGAGATGGGAGTACTGGCGAGCAGTACTTC
TRBJ2-5	few	NA	TRBV29-1	CSVEPMETQYF	TGCAGCGTTGAGCCGATGGAGACCCAGTACTTC
TRBJ1-5	NA	NA	TRBV20-1	CSAERGGNQPQHF	TGCAGTGCTGAAAGGGGGGGCAATCAGCCCCAGCATTTT
TRBJ2-1	few	TRBD2	TRBV24-1	CATSDLRGGLAGPAYNEQFF	TGTGCCACCAGTGATTTGCGCGGGGGACTAGCGGGACCAGCCTACAATGAGCAGTTCTTC
TRBJ2-1	NA	TRBD1	TRBV7-8	CASTKALRQGVSYNEQFF	TGTGCCAGCACCAAAGCCCTAAGACAGGGGGTTTCCTACAATGAGCAGTTCTTC
TRBJ2-2	NA	NA	TRBV9	CASSPWGFNTGELFF	TGTGCCAGCAGCCCGTGGGGCTTCAACACCGGGGAGCTGTTTTTT
TRBJ2-7	NA	NA	TRBV5-1	CASSPTTGTVSYEQYF	TGCGCCAGCAGCCCGACGACCGGGACGGTCTCCTACGAGCAGTACTTC
TRBJ2-1	many	NA	TRBV6-1	CASSEGHFQDSNEQFF	TGTGCCAGCAGTGAAGGACACTTCCAAGACAGCAATGAGCAGTTCTTC
TRBJ2-1	NA	NA	TRBV7-9	CASSQPGGTVSYNEQFF	TGTGCCAGCAGCCAACCCGGAGGGACAGTCTCCTACAATGAGCAGTTCTTC
TRBJ1-5	NA	NA	TRBV5-5	CASTSDDYSNQPQHF	TGTGCCAGCACCAGCGATGACTATAGCAATCAGCCCCAGCATTTT
TRBJ1-3	NA	NA	TRBV12-3/TRBV12-4	CASRRVGSGNTIYF	TGTGCCAGCCGACGCGTCGGCTCTGGAAACACCATATATTTT
TRBJ2-7	many	TRBD1	TRBV27	CASSLGTGGHEQYF	TGTGCCAGCAGTTTAGGGACAGGGGGCCACGAGCAGTACTTC
TRBJ2-3	NA	TRBD2	TRBV28	CASSSGGGTGTDTQYF	TGTGCCAGCAGTTCGGGGGGGGGCACCGGCACAGATACGCAGTATTTT
TRBJ2-7	NA	TRBD1	TRBV4-2	CASSTARGREQYF	TGTGCCAGCAGCACCGCCAGGGGGCGCGAGCAGTACTTC